This entry lists 23 T cell receptor beta chains sequenced from one sample in a study of blood T cell repertoires in COVID-19. TCRdb's table, derived via immunoSEQ multiplex PCR, lists solely in-frame clones and lacks some. The sample includes about 100,000 clones, around four fifths of them seen just once. The sample was peripheral blood. These receptor sequences come from a man between 70 and 80 years old with active or convalescent COVID-19.

CDR3 sequence: CASSAGQGNYGYTF. The CDR3 DNA sequence: TGTGCCAGCAGCGCTGGACAGGGTAACTATGGCTACACCTTC. J is TRBJ1-2 and V is TRBV9, with 8 bases fitting TRBD1. Trimming cost V 3 bases and J 1 base; bases outside gene matches: 2. The germline CDR1 and CDR2 sequences are SGDLS and YYNGEE. CDR3 length equals 14 residues.

A note on this clone: Other nucleotide sequences from this sample produce the same CDR3. V and J are TRBV9 and TRBJ1-5; D is unclear. Germline V gene sequence: CDR1 SGDLS, CDR2 YYNGEE. CDR3 size: 14 residues. With 0 bases removed from V and 2 bases from J, the gap between germline ends came to 6 bases. The CDR3 nucleotides read TGTGCCAGCAGCGTAGGGGCTGGCAATCAGCCCCAGCATTTT. It is translated as CASSVGAGNQPQHF.

This clone was detected only a few times. The chain carries TRBV5-8 and TRBJ1-6; the D is unclear. V lost 3 bases and J 10 bases, leaving 14 bases between the germline ends. CDR1 and CDR2 from the germline V gene are SGHTS and YDEGEE. The CDR3 consists of 14 residues. The CDR3 coding sequence is TGTGCCAGCAGCTCCTCAGGAAAAGGATCACCCCTCCACTTT. It is translated as CASSSSGKGSPLHF. The complete variable domain, with remaining parts taken from reference TRBV5-8 and TRBJ1-6, reads EAGVTQSPTHLIKTRGQQATLRCSPISGHTSVYWYQQALGLGLQFLLWYDEGEERNRGNFPPRFSGRQFPNYSSELNVNALELEDSALYLCASSSSGKGSPLHFGNGTRLTVT.

This chain joins TRBV2 and TRBJ1-1; D unresolved. Germline V CDR1 and CDR2: SNHLY, FYNNEI. The CDR3 is 13 residues long. The V gene lost 5 bases and the J gene lost 6 bases, with 13 bases spanning the gap. This chain's CDR3 is CASSSSMSAEAFF. The CDR3 DNA reads TGTGCCAGCAGTTCCTCGATGAGCGCTGAAGCTTTCTTT.

The chain's CDR3 is CASSQVGSNTEAFF. In nucleotides, the CDR3 is TGTGCCAGCAGCCAAGTCGGGTCGAACACTGAAGCTTTCTTT. The gene calls are TRBV3-1 (or the pseudogene TRBV3-2) and TRBJ1-1; D gene uncertain. The germline gives CDR1 LGHDT, CDR2 YNNKEL (reference sequence). The CDR3 totals 14 residues. V lost 1 base and J 1 base, leaving 7 bases between the germline ends.

The genes are TRBV4-3 and TRBJ1-5, with D hard to call. This CDR3 spans 15 amino acids. Germline V gene data show CDR1 as LGHNA and CDR2 as YSLEER. Trimming removed 0 bases at V and 2 bases at J, with 8 bases between. The CDR3 region is CASSQEMSGNQPQHF. The CDR3 nucleotides are TGCGCCAGCAGCCAAGAAATGTCCGGCAATCAGCCCCAGCATTTT.

This rearrangement joins TRBV7-9 to TRBJ2-2, with 7 bases identical to TRBD2. The length of the CDR3 is 17 residues. The V gene's germline CDR1 is SEHNR and CDR2 FQNEAQ (reference sequence). J lost 7 bases, V lost 5 bases, and 16 bases had no gene match. DNA for the CDR3: TGTGCCAGCAGCCCCCCTAGCGGCCTTTCAGCGGTCGGGGAGCTGTTTTTT. Residues: CASSPPSGLSAVGELFF.

The rearrangement links TRBV6-6 to TRBJ1-5, with 9 positions matching TRBD1. Unmatched junction bases numbered 3, after V lost 4 bases and J lost 2 bases. CDR3 length: 15 residues. The germline gives CDR1 MNHNY, CDR2 SVGAGI (reference sequence). The CDR3 DNA follows: TGTGCCAGCAGTTCCCGGGACAGGGGCAATCAGCCCCAGCATTTT. It codes for CASSSRDRGNQPQHF.

The chain employs TRBV2 and TRBJ2-7; weak D call: TRBD1 (6 bases). The CDR3 consists of 13 residues. V dropped 5 bases and J dropped 3 bases, with 11 bases sitting between them. Germline V gene lookup returns CDR1 SNHLY and CDR2 FYNNEI. CDR3 sequence: CASSPQGDYEQYF. DNA for the CDR3: TGTGCCAGCAGTCCACAGGGAGACTACGAGCAGTACTTC.

CDR3 loop: CASSLASGRAGFFYEQYF. For the CDR3, the DNA is TGCGCCAGCAGCTTGGCCAGCGGGAGGGCTGGGTTCTTCTACGAGCAGTACTTC. This chain links TRBV5-1 with TRBJ2-7; 10 bases line up with TRBD2. Losses at the gene ends were 0 bases for V and 3 bases for J; bases not matched to a gene: 12. Germline CDR1 reads SGHRS; CDR2 reads YFSETQ. CDR3 size: 18 residues.

The table lists this clone with a few counts. The V gene is TRBV6-6, the J gene TRBJ1-1, with 7 bases aligning to TRBD1. Losses at the gene ends were 10 bases for V and 0 bases for J; bases not matched to a gene: 5. Per germline, CDR1 MNHNY and CDR2 SVGAGI (reference sequence). This CDR3 is built from 13 residues. The CDR3 bases are TGTGCCACCTCGACAGGGATGAACACTGAAGCTTTCTTT. Protein sequence: CATSTGMNTEAFF.

This chain uses TRBV27 with TRBJ2-7; TRBD2 is a possible D gene (6 bases). Germline CDR1 MNHEY, CDR2 SMNVEV (reference sequence). V gave up 4 bases and J gave up 0 bases, with 19 bases separating them. The CDR3 runs to 17 residues. The DNA of the CDR3 is TGTGCCAGCAGTTCGGGACTCTACCGCGATGACTCCTACGAGCAGTACTTC. It is translated as CASSSGLYRDDSYEQYF.

The sample holds many counts of this clone. The chain employs TRBV19 and TRBJ1-5; TRBD1 might be the D (5 bases). The CDR3 spans 15 residues. The germline V gene encodes CDR1 LNHDA and CDR2 SQIVND (reference sequence). V dropped 10 bases and J dropped 6 bases, with 22 bases sitting between them. Here the CDR3 reads CATNTQGSGGQPQHF. The CDR3 DNA reads TGTGCCACCAACACTCAGGGCTCCGGGGGTCAGCCCCAGCATTTT.

The rearrangement joins TRBV28 to TRBJ1-5; D is unresolved. The CDR3 is 14 residues long. Germline lookup yields CDR1 MDHEN and CDR2 SYDVKM. V was pared by 3 bases and J by 5 bases, with 11 bases between. This chain's CDR3 is CASSFYRDHQPQHF. CDR3 coding DNA: TGTGCCAGCAGTTTTTACAGAGACCATCAGCCCCAGCATTTT.

The chain couples TRBV7-9 to TRBJ2-7; perhaps TRBD1 as D (6 bases). Germline V gene sequence: CDR1 SEHNR, CDR2 FQNEAQ (reference sequence). The CDR3 length is 13 residues. The germline V and J ends were trimmed by 2 bases and 3 bases, with 8 bases remaining between them. In DNA form, the CDR3 reads TGTGCCAGCAGCTTACAGGGGTTCTACGAGCAGTACTTC. Translated, it gives CASSLQGFYEQYF.

A single count supports this clone. The J gene is TRBJ1-1, the V gene TRBV9; TRBD1 aligns across 8 bases. Germline loops: CDR1 SGDLS, CDR2 YYNGEE. J was trimmed by 5 bases and V by 1 base; bases with no gene match: 4. This CDR3 spans 14 amino acids. This CDR3 is CASSVLGQGTEAFF. Written as DNA, the CDR3 is TGTGCCAGCAGCGTATTAGGACAGGGAACTGAAGCTTTCTTT.

This chain uses TRBV19 with TRBJ1-5, with a possible D match to TRBD1 (5 bases). Trimming pared 7 bases from V and 4 bases from J, leaving 14 bases between. The CDR3 runs to 14 residues. Germline V gene data show CDR1 as LNHDA and CDR2 as SQIVND (reference sequence). For the CDR3, the DNA is TGTGCCAGTAAGACCGGGCAGGGAAATCAGCCCCAGCATTTT. This gives the protein CASKTGQGNQPQHF.

The chain uses TRBV15 and TRBJ1-1, with D uncertain. V was pared by 1 base and J by 5 bases, with 8 bases between. The CDR3 consists of 13 residues. Germline assignment: CDR1 LNHNV and CDR2 YYDKDF (reference sequence). The CDR3 spells CATSRVRRTEAFF. The CDR3 region has the DNA TGTGCCACCAGCAGAGTCCGGCGGACTGAAGCTTTCTTT.

The chain is built from TRBV18 and TRBJ1-1; D is perhaps TRBD1 (5 bases). V lost 5 bases and J 0 bases, leaving 10 bases between the germline ends. The germline V gene encodes CDR1 KGHSH and CDR2 LQKENI. This CDR3 contains 14 residues. The CDR3 region is CASSSSGLNTEAFF. DNA of the CDR3: TGTGCCAGCTCATCCTCAGGGCTGAACACTGAAGCTTTCTTT.

This chain uses TRBV11-1 with TRBJ2-7, with TRBD1 as a possible D gene (5 bases). This CDR3 contains 14 residues. Germline CDR1 is SGHAT and CDR2 is FQDESV (reference sequence). Trimming shortened V by 6 bases and J by 1 base, and 13 bases separated the two germline ends. The CDR3 region has the DNA TGTGCCAGCAGAACGACAGTATCTTCCTACGAGCAGTACTTC. Translated, it gives CASRTTVSSYEQYF. Full variable domain (missing parts from reference TRBV11-1 and TRBJ2-7): EAEVAQSPRYKITEKSQAVAFWCDPISGHATLYWYRQILGQGPELLVQFQDESVVDDSQLPKDRFSAERLKGVDSTLKIQPAELGDSAMYLCASRTTVSSYEQYFGPGTRLTVT.

This rearrangement joins TRBV5-4 to TRBJ2-3, with 10 bases that match TRBD2. Germline loops: CDR1 SGHNT, CDR2 YYREEE (reference sequence). Unmatched junction bases numbered 5, after V lost 5 bases and J lost 2 bases. The CDR3 contains 15 residues. CDR3 nucleotide sequence: TGTGCCAGCAGACGTACTAGCGGGGTCACAGATACGCAGTATTTT. Its protein is CASRRTSGVTDTQYF. Variable domain in full (rest from reference TRBV5-4 and TRBJ2-3): ETGVTQSPTHLIKTRGQQVTLRCSSQSGHNTVSWYQQALGQGPQFIFQYYREEENGRGNFPPRFSGLQFPNYSSELNVNALELDDSALYLCASRRTSGVTDTQYFGPGTRLTVL.

This clone was observed a single time. This rearrangement joins TRBV19 to TRBJ1-1; TRBD1 matches 7 bases. The V gene end was trimmed by 5 bases and the J gene end by 1 base; junction bases not matched to a gene: 4. Germline V gives CDR1 LNHDA, CDR2 SQIVND (reference sequence). The CDR3 length is 14 residues. DNA of the CDR3: TGTGCCAGTAGTTGGCAGGGGGGGAACACTGAAGCTTTCTTT. Protein sequence: CASSWQGGNTEAFF.

This clone came up once. V and J are TRBV6-5 and TRBJ1-1, with 9 bases aligning to TRBD1. V trimming: 4 bases; J trimming: 8 bases; junction bases outside the gene matches: 5. Germline V gives CDR1 MNHEY, CDR2 SVGAGI. CDR3 size: 13 residues. CDR3 DNA sequence: TGTGCCAGCAGTTTCGACAGGGGGGAAGAAGCTTTCTTT. Amino acids: CASSFDRGEEAFF.